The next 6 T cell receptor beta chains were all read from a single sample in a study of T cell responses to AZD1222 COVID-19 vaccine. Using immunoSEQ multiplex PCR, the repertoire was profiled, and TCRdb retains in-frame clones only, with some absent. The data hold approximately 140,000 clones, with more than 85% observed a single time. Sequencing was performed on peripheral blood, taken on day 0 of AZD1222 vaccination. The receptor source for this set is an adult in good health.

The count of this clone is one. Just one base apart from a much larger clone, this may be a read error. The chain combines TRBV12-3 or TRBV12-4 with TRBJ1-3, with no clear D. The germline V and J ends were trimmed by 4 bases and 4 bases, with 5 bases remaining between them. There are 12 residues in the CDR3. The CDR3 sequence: CASSSIGNTIYF. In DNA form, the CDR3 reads TGTGCCAGCAGTTCCATAGGAAACACCATATATTTT.

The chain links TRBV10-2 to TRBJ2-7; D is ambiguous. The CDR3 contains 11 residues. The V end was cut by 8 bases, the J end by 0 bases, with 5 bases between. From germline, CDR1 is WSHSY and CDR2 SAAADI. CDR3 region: CASGVSYEQYF. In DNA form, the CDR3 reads TGCGCCAGCGGCGTCTCCTACGAGCAGTACTTC.

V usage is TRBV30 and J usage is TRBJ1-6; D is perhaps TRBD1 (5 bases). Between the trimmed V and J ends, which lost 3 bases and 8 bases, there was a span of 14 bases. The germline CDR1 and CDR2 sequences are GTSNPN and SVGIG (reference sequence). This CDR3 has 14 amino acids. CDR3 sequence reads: CAWSFAQGYSPLHF. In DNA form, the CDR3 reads TGTGCCTGGAGCTTTGCGCAGGGCTATTCACCCCTCCACTTT.

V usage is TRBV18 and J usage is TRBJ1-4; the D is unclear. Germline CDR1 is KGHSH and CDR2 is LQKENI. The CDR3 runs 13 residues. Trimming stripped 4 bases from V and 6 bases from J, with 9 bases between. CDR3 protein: CASSQTIDEKLFF. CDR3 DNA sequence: TGTGCCAGCTCACAAACCATCGATGAAAAACTGTTTTTT.

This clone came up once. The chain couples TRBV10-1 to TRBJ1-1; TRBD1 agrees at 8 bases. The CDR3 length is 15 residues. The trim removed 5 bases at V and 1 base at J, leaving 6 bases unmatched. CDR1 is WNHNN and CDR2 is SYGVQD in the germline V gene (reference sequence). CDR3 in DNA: TGCGCCAGCAGTCTAGGACAGGGATCGAACACTGAAGCTTTCTTT. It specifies CASSLGQGSNTEAFF.

CDR3 DNA sequence: TGTGCCAGCAGCTTAGTGGGGACTAGCGGGAGTTACGAGCAGTACTTC. Protein product: CASSLVGTSGSYEQYF. The rearrangement joins TRBV11-2 to TRBJ2-7, with 14 bases that match TRBD2. CDR1 and CDR2 (germline): SGHAT, FQNNGV. The CDR3 has 16 amino acids. V gave up 1 base and J gave up 4 bases; unmatched junction bases: 3.